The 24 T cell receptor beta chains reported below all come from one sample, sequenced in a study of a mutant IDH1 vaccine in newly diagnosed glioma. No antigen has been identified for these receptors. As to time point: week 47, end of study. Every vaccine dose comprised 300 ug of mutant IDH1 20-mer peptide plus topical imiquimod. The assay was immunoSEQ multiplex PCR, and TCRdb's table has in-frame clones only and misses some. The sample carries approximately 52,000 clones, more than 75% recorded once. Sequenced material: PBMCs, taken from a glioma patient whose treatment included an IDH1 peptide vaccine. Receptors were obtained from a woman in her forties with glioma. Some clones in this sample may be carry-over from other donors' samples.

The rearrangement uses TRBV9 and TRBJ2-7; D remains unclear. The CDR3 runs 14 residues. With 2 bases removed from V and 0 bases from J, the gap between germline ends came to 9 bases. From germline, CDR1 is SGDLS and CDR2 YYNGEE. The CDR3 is CASSVTADSYEQYF. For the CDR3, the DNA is TGTGCCAGCAGCGTGACGGCCGACTCCTACGAGCAGTACTTC.

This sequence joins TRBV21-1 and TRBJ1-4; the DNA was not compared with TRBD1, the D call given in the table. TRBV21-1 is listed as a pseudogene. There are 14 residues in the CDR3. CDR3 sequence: CASSHRLGNEKLFF. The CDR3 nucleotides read TGTGCCAGCAGCCACAGGTTGGGTAATGAAAAACTGTTTTTT.

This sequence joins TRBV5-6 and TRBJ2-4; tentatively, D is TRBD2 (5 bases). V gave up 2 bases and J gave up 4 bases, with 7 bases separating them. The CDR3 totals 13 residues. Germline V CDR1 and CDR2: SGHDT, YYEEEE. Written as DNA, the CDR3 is TGTGCCAGCAGCTTTGAGGGTAAAAACATTCAGTACTTC. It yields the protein CASSFEGKNIQYF. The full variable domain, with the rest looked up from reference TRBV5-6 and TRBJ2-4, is DAGVTQSPTHLIKTRGQQVTLRCSPKSGHDTVSWYQQALGQGPQFIFQYYEEEERQRGNFPDRFSGHQFPNYSSELNVNALLLGDSALYLCASSFEGKNIQYFGAGTRLSVL.

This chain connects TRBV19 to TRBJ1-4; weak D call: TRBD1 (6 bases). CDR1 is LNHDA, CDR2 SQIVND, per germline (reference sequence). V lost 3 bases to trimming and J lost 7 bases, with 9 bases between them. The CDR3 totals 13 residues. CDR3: CASSMGALEKLFF. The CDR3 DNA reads TGTGCCAGTAGTATGGGGGCGCTTGAAAAACTGTTTTTT.

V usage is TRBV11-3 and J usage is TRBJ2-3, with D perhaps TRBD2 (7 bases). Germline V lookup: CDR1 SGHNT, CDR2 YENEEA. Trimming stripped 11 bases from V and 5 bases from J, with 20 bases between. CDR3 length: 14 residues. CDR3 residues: CARWGGEGKDTQYF. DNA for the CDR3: TGTGCCCGGTGGGGGGGCGAGGGTAAAGATACGCAGTATTTT.

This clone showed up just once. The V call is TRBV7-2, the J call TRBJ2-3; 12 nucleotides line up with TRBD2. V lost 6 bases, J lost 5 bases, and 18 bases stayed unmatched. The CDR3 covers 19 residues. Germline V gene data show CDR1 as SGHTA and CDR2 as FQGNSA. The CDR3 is CASSMRVPSGGAARDTQYF. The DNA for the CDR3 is TGTGCCAGCAGTATGAGGGTGCCTAGCGGGGGGGCCGCGAGAGATACGCAGTATTTT.

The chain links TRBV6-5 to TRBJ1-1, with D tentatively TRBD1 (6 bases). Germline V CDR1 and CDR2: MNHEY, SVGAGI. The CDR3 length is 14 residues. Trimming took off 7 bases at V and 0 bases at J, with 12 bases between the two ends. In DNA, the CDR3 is TGTGCCAGCACCACGGACAGCATGAACACTGAAGCTTTCTTT. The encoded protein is CASTTDSMNTEAFF.

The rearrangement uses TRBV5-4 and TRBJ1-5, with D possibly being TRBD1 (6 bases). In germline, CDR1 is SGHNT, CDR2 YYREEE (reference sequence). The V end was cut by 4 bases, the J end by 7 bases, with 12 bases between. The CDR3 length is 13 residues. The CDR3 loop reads CASSLSQGQPQHF. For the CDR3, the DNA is TGTGCCAGCAGCCTTTCACAGGGACAGCCCCAGCATTTT.

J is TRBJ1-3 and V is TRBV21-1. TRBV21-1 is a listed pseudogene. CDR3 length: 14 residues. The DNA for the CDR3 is TGTGCCAGCAGCCGTGGGAGGATAAGAAACACCATATATTTT. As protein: CASSRGRIRNTIYF.

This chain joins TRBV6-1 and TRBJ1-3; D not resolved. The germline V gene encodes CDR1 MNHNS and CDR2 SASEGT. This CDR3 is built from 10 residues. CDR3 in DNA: TGTGCGCTAGGTGGAAACACCATATATTTT. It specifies CALGGNTIYF.

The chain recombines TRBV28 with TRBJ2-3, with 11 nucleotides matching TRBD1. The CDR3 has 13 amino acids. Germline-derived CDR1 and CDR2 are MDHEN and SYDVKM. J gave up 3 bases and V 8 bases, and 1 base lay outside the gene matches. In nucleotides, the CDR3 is TGTGCCAGCGGACAGGGGGCTACAGATACGCAGTATTTT. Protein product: CASGQGATDTQYF.

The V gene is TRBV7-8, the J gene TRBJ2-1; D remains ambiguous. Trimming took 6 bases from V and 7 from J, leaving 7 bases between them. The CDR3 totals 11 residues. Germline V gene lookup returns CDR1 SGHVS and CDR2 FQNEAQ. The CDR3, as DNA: TGTGCCAGCAGTAAGAGGAATGAGCAGTTCTTC. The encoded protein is CASSKRNEQFF.

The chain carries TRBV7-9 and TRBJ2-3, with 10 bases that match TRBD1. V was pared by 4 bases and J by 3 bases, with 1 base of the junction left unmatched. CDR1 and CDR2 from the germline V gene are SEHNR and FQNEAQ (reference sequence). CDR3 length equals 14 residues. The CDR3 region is CASSSGQGTDTQYF. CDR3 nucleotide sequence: TGTGCCAGCAGCTCGGGACAGGGGACAGATACGCAGTATTTT.

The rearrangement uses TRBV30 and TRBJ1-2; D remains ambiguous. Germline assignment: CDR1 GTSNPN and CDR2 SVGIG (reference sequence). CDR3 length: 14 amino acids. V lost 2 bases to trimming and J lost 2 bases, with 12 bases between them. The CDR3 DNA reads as TGTGCCTGGAGTCCCCCGCGGAGAAACTATGGCTACACCTTC. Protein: CAWSPPRRNYGYTF.

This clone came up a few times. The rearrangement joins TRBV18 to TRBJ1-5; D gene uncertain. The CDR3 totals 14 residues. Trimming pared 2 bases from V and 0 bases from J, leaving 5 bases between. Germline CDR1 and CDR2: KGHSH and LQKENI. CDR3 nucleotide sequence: TGTGCCAGCTCACCATCAGATAGCAATCAGCCCCAGCATTTT. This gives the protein CASSPSDSNQPQHF.

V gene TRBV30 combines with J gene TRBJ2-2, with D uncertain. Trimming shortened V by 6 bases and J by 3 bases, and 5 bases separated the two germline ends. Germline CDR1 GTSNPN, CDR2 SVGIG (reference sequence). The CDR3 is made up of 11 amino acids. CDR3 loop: CACQDTGELFF. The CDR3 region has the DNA TGTGCCTGCCAGGACACCGGGGAGCTGTTTTTT.

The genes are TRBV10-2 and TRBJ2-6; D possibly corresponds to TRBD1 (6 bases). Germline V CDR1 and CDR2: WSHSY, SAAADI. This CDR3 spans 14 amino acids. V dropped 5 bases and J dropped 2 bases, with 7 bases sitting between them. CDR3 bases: TGCGCCAGCAGTCACAGGGCTGGGGCCAACGTCCTGACTTTC. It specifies CASSHRAGANVLTF.

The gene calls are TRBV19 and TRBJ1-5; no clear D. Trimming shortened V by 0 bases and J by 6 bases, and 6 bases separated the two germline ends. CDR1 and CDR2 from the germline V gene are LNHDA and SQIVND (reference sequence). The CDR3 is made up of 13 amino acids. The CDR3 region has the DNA TGTGCCAGTAGTATAGATCTGGTTCAGCCCCAGCATTTT. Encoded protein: CASSIDLVQPQHF.

In DNA, the CDR3 is TGTGCCAGCAGCTGGGGGGGTGAAAACACTGAAGCTTTCTTT. It specifies CASSWGGENTEAFF. The V call is TRBV7-9, the J call TRBJ1-1; a weak D match, TRBD1 (5 bases). Germline V lookup: CDR1 SEHNR, CDR2 FQNEAQ (reference sequence). The germline V and J ends were trimmed by 4 bases and 2 bases, with 11 bases remaining between them. The CDR3 loop spans 14 amino acids.

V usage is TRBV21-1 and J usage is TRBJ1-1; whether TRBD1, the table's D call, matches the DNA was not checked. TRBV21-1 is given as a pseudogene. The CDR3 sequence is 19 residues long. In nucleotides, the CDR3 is TGTGCCAGCAGCAAAGACGACAGGGGGCGAATGCGAAGGAACACTGAAGCTTTCTTT. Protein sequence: CASSKDDRGRMRRNTEAFF.

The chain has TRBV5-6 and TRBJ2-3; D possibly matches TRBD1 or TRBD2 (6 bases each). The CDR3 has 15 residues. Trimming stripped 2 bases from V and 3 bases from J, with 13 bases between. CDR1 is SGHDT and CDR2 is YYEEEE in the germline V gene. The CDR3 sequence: CASSLWGARTDTQYF. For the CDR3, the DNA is TGTGCCAGCAGCTTATGGGGGGCGCGGACAGATACGCAGTATTTT.

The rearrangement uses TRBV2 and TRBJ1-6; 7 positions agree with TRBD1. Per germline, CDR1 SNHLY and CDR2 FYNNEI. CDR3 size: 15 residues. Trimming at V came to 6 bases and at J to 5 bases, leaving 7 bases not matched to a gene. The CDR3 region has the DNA TGTGCCAGCAGATCACAGGGGAGGGATAATTCACCCCTCCACTTT. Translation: CASRSQGRDNSPLHF.

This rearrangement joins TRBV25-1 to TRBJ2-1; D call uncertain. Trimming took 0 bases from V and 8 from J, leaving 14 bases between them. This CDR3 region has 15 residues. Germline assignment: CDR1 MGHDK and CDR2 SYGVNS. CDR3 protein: CASSEYGRGRYEQFF. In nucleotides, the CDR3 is TGTGCCAGCAGTGAATATGGACGTGGTCGGTATGAGCAGTTCTTC. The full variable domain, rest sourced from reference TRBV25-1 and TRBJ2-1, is EADIYQTPRYLVIGTGKKITLECSQTMGHDKMYWYQQDPGMELHLIHYSYGVNSTEKGDLSSESTVSRIRTEHFPLTLESARPSHTSQYLCASSEYGRGRYEQFFGPGTRLTVL.

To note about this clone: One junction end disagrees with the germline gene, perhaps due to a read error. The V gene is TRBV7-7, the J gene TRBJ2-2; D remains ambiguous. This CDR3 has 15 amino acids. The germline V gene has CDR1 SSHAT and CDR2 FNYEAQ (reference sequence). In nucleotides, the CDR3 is TGTGCTAGCAGCTTAGAAGGGCAGGCCACCGGGGAGCTGTTTTTT. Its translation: CASSLEGQATGELFF.